Listed here is a single T cell receptor beta chain. These data belong to a study of blood T cell repertoires in COVID-19. Study at large: Sample material is recorded as cDNA or gDNA derived from T cells, B-cell-depleted T cells, or PBMCs.

The assay was immunoSEQ multiplex PCR, and TCRdb's table has in-frame clones only and misses some. The sample records 200,000 to 250,000 clones, roughly four fifths being singletons. From germline, CDR1 is SGHRS and CDR2 YFSETQ. Trimming stripped 1 base from V and 3 bases from J, with 14 bases between. The CDR3 sequence is 16 residues long. The chain has TRBV5-1 and TRBJ2-1, with D maybe TRBD2 (6 bases). Sequencing was carried out using peripheral blood. This receptor was taken from a middle-aged woman with acute or convalescent COVID-19. The CDR3 spells CASSLSPSEYYNEQFF. In nucleotides, the CDR3 is TGCGCCAGCAGCTTGTCACCTAGCGAATACTACAATGAGCAGTTCTTC.